This TCR beta chain was identified in a study of blood T cell repertoires in COVID-19. Study context: Acute and convalescent COVID-19 specimens originated in the United States, Italy and Spain.

Method: immunoSEQ multiplex PCR; TCRdb's copy keeps in-frame clones and lacks some. This sample yields about 330,000 clones, of which 70% to 90% are seen a single time; about 9.4% belongs to the top ten. Cohorts were assigned according to the clinical history that participants reported. Recovered status in Cohort 3 required two negative PCRs, clearance, or symptom resolution. Germline CDR1 and CDR2: SGDLS and YYNGEE. V was trimmed by 3 bases and J by 7 bases, leaving 11 bases between them. There are 14 residues in the CDR3. This sequence joins TRBV9 and TRBJ1-6, with TRBD1 as a possible D gene (6 bases). This receptor was taken from a young woman who had recovered from COVID-19. Sequencing was performed on PBMCs or T cells enriched from blood (not recorded which). The CDR3 is CASSAGDVNSPLHF. For the CDR3, the DNA is TGTGCCAGCAGCGCAGGGGATGTGAATTCACCCCTCCACTTT.